This T cell receptor beta chain emerged from a study of blood T cell repertoires in COVID-19. Study-wide background: Spain, Italy and the United States supplied samples that represented acute and convalescent COVID-19. Sources were T cells, B-cell-depleted T cells, or PBMCs; the material itself was cDNA or gDNA.

This clone was observed a handful of times. A Seattle source enrolled patients during active infection and followed them longitudinally. Trimming cost V 4 bases and J 2 bases; bases outside gene matches: 5. Germline V gene data show CDR1 as LNHDA and CDR2 as SQIVND (reference sequence). This CDR3 contains 15 residues. Authors' methods: Amplification from reference gene primers served as the basis for estimated nucleated cell counts. Only in-frame clones appear in the TCRdb table, and some are missing; sequencing was by immunoSEQ multiplex PCR. That table gives V, J and clone size, and the DNA gave D and trimming. Found here are more than 300,000 clones, roughly 90% of them singletons; the top ten hold roughly 1.9%.

The sequencing input was peripheral blood. This chain links TRBV19 with TRBJ1-2; TRBD1 aligns across 9 bases. This clonotype originated in a woman in her twenties or thirties with COVID-19, enrolled during active disease. CDR3 amino acids: CASSTGTGYNYGYTF. In DNA form, the CDR3 reads TGTGCCAGTAGTACCGGGACAGGGTACAACTATGGCTACACCTTC.